A single sample is the source of the 18 T cell receptor beta chains below, sequenced in a study of blood T cell repertoires in COVID-19. This table comes from immunoSEQ multiplex PCR, and its TCRdb copy is limited to in-frame clones, with some not included. Among approximately 200,000 clones listed, 81% were seen once. Material for sequencing was peripheral blood. The receptors derive from an elderly woman with COVID-19, enrolled during active disease.

V usage is TRBV9 and J usage is TRBJ1-5; possibly TRBD1 for D (6 bases). Germline V CDR1 and CDR2: SGDLS, YYNGEE. Trimming took off 1 base at V and 5 bases at J, with 10 bases between the two ends. The CDR3 length is 14 residues. The CDR3 reads CASSVWEGDQPQHF. The CDR3 DNA is TGTGCCAGCAGCGTATGGGAGGGGGATCAGCCCCAGCATTTT. Combining the CDR3 with reference TRBV9 and TRBJ1-5 gives the whole variable domain DSGVTQTPKHLITATGQRVTLRCSPRSGDLSVYWYQQSLDQGLQFLIQYYNGEERAKGNILERFSAQQFPDLHSELNLSSLELGDSALYFCASSVWEGDQPQHFGDGTRLSIL.

There are a few counts of this clone. The rearrangement links TRBV19 to TRBJ2-1, with a weak D call TRBD1 (6 bases). Germline values: CDR1 LNHDA, CDR2 SQIVND (reference sequence). The V and J ends lost 6 bases and 7 bases respectively, with 19 bases between them. This CDR3 comprises 15 residues. This CDR3 is CASRTPGAQRNEQFF. CDR3 bases: TGTGCCAGTAGAACACCAGGGGCGCAGAGGAATGAGCAGTTCTTC.

The chain joins TRBV5-5 to TRBJ2-5, with 12 bases fitting TRBD2. Trimming at V came to 4 bases and at J to 5 bases, leaving 15 bases not matched to a gene. The CDR3 extends over 18 amino acids. Germline values: CDR1 SGHKS, CDR2 YYEKEE (reference sequence). The CDR3 DNA reads TGTGCCAGCAGCGCTGGCGTAAGTCTAGCGGGAGGGAGCGAGACCCAGTACTTC. This sequence encodes CASSAGVSLAGGSETQYF.

V usage is TRBV2 and J usage is TRBJ2-7, with D unclear. The CDR3 is 13 amino acids. With 3 bases removed from V and 0 bases from J, the gap between germline ends came to 6 bases. Germline loops: CDR1 SNHLY, CDR2 FYNNEI. DNA for the CDR3: TGTGCCAGCAGTGAGCTAGACTCCTACGAGCAGTACTTC. This sequence encodes CASSELDSYEQYF.

The chain recombines TRBV9 with TRBJ2-1, with D hard to call. Trimming shortened V by 4 bases and J by 7 bases, and 6 bases separated the two germline ends. From germline, CDR1 is SGDLS and CDR2 YYNGEE. The CDR3 length is 11 residues. In nucleotides, the CDR3 is TGTGCCAGCAGCCCTAGTAATGAGCAGTTCTTC. This sequence encodes CASSPSNEQFF.

This chain connects TRBV7-2 to TRBJ2-4; the D gene is possibly TRBD1 (5 bases). Germline V CDR1 and CDR2: SGHTA, FQGNSA. The germline V and J ends were trimmed by 0 bases and 10 bases, with 19 bases remaining between them. The CDR3 has 16 residues. CDR3: CASSLASQGYSLIQYF. The CDR3 coding sequence is TGTGCCAGCAGCTTAGCTAGCCAGGGTTATTCCCTAATTCAGTACTTC.

The chain recombines TRBV6-5 with TRBJ2-3, with 8 nucleotides matching TRBD1. Germline values: CDR1 MNHEY, CDR2 SVGAGI. V lost 6 bases to trimming and J lost 0 bases; unmatched junction nucleotides: 5. The CDR3 length is 15 residues. The CDR3 spells CASSPDRGSTDTQYF. The CDR3 coding sequence is TGTGCCAGCAGCCCAGACAGGGGTAGCACAGATACGCAGTATTTT.

The chain recombines TRBV14 with TRBJ2-1, with D maybe TRBD1 (5 bases). There are 13 residues in the CDR3. Germline lookup yields CDR1 SGHDN and CDR2 FVKESK. V was pared by 1 base and J by 7 bases, with 8 bases between. The CDR3 DNA reads as TGTGCCAGCAGCCAAGTTGGGGCGAATGAGCAGTTCTTC. Translated, it gives CASSQVGANEQFF.

The rearrangement links TRBV14 to TRBJ1-4, with a tentative D call TRBD1 (5 bases). This CDR3 has 14 residues. Germline lookup yields CDR1 SGHDN and CDR2 FVKESK. The germline V and J ends were trimmed by 0 bases and 8 bases, with 10 bases remaining between them. The CDR3 region has the DNA TGTGCCAGCAGCCAAGAATTTAGGGGAGAAAAACTGTTTTTT. This gives the protein CASSQEFRGEKLFF.

Worth noting for this clone: Other DNA sequences in the sample encode the same CDR3. J is TRBJ2-1 and V is TRBV4-1; unclear D gene. The CDR3 is made up of 14 amino acids. The V gene lost 0 bases and the J gene lost 4 bases, with 7 bases spanning the gap. Germline V CDR1 and CDR2: MGHRA, YSYEKL. CDR3 DNA: TGCGCCAGCAGCCAAGAGGGCAGGTACAATGAGCAGTTCTTC. Translating it yields CASSQEGRYNEQFF.

V usage is TRBV5-4 and J usage is TRBJ1-4; 9 nucleotides match TRBD1. Germline-derived CDR1 and CDR2 are SGHNT and YYREEE (reference sequence). The CDR3 is 20 residues long. V was pared by 5 bases and J by 2 bases, with 19 bases of the junction left unmatched. Written as DNA, the CDR3 is TGTGCCAGCAGTCCGCCCGCCGTCGGACAGGGGAGAAGGACTAATGAAAAACTGTTTTTT. Translation gives CASSPPAVGQGRRTNEKLFF.

This clone is a singleton in its sample. The chain uses TRBV27 and TRBJ2-6, with 9 positions matching TRBD1. The CDR3 is 17 amino acids. V trimming: 6 bases; J trimming: 2 bases; junction bases outside the gene matches: 8. The germline V gene has CDR1 MNHEY and CDR2 SMNVEV (reference sequence). The DNA for the CDR3 is TGTGCCAGCAGACCCCGGGGGGACAGGGCTGGGGCCAACGTCCTGACTTTC. It translates to CASRPRGDRAGANVLTF.

The chain employs TRBV4-2 and TRBJ2-5; 9 bases line up with TRBD2. The CDR3 has 16 amino acids. The germline V gene encodes CDR1 LGHNA and CDR2 YNFKEQ. With V trimmed by 1 base and J by 5 bases, 8 bases remained unmatched. Here the CDR3 reads CASSQGGAGGSETQYF. The CDR3, as DNA: TGTGCCAGCAGCCAAGGAGGGGCGGGGGGGTCGGAGACCCAGTACTTC.

This chain connects TRBV27 to TRBJ1-1; D not certain. CDR3 length: 14 amino acids. V lost 1 base and J lost 1, with 7 bases in between. The germline gives CDR1 MNHEY, CDR2 SMNVEV (reference sequence). CDR3 residues: CASSLYEGNTEAFF. The CDR3 bases are TGTGCCAGCAGTTTATACGAGGGGAACACTGAAGCTTTCTTT.

V gene TRBV5-6 combines with J gene TRBJ2-7, with a tentative D call TRBD1 (6 bases). The germline V gene encodes CDR1 SGHDT and CDR2 YYEEEE. With 3 bases removed from V and 7 bases from J, the gap between germline ends came to 11 bases. The length of the CDR3 is 12 residues. The CDR3 region has the DNA TGTGCCAGCAGCTACAGGGCAGGGGAGCAGTACTTC. Amino acid sequence: CASSYRAGEQYF. The complete variable domain, with remaining parts taken from reference TRBV5-6 and TRBJ2-7, reads DAGVTQSPTHLIKTRGQQVTLRCSPKSGHDTVSWYQQALGQGPQFIFQYYEEEERQRGNFPDRFSGHQFPNYSSELNVNALLLGDSALYLCASSYRAGEQYFGPGTRLTVT.

This chain uses TRBV18 with TRBJ2-5, with D possibly being TRBD1 (6 bases). Germline values: CDR1 KGHSH, CDR2 LQKENI. Trimming cost V 6 bases and J 5 bases, with 16 bases left between them. This CDR3 comprises 14 residues. The CDR3 spells CASSLSAGEETQYF. CDR3 sequence (DNA): TGTGCCAGCTCCCTCAGTGCAGGGGAGGAGACCCAGTACTTC.

The chain uses TRBV5-4 and TRBJ1-4, with 7 bases matching TRBD1. With 3 bases clipped from V and 8 bases from J, the junction kept 10 bases outside the gene matches. Germline values: CDR1 SGHNT, CDR2 YYREEE (reference sequence). This CDR3 has 15 residues. CDR3 residues: CASSSKQGTKEKLFF. The CDR3 DNA is TGTGCCAGCAGCTCTAAACAGGGGACCAAGGAAAAACTGTTTTTT. Full variable domain (outside the CDR3, taken from reference TRBV5-4 and TRBJ1-4): ETGVTQSPTHLIKTRGQQVTLRCSSQSGHNTVSWYQQALGQGPQFIFQYYREEENGRGNFPPRFSGLQFPNYSSELNVNALELDDSALYLCASSSKQGTKEKLFFGSGTQLSVL.

The chain carries TRBV4-1 and TRBJ2-4; the D is unclear. Germline values: CDR1 MGHRA, CDR2 YSYEKL. The CDR3 length is 17 residues. Trimming took 0 bases from V and 6 from J, leaving 18 bases between them. The CDR3 region is CASSQDWSAQPGNIQYF. CDR3 DNA: TGCGCCAGCAGCCAAGACTGGTCAGCGCAACCTGGAAACATTCAGTACTTC.